The following is a TCR beta chain sequence with its context. The antigen is not known. These data are taken from a study of persistence of HIV-infected CD4 T cells. This nonspecific control used anti-CD3/anti-CD28 bead stimulation of CD4+ T cells. Sorting selected CD4+ T cells upregulating both CD40 ligand and CD69. Donors had CD4+ T cell counts above 400 cells/uL and were CMV-seropositive. V was shortened by 3 bases and J by 3 bases, with 12 bases between the two germline ends. The CDR3 length is 14 residues. In germline, CDR1 is MNHEY, CDR2 SMNVEV (reference sequence). Study findings and constraints: Compared with CD3/CD28-stimulated cells, CMV- and Gag-responding cells showed lower TCRbeta richness. TCR oligoclonality correlated with proviral oligoclonality in the same sorted populations. Antigen-responding cells were enriched for degenerate expanded CDR3beta sequences.

The immunoSEQ assay was version 4, run in survey mode. TCRdb's table, derived via immunoSEQ multiplex PCR, lists solely in-frame clones and lacks some. The sample contains some 49,000 clones, over 80% of which appear only once. This TCR was sampled from an adult woman with HIV who was CMV-seropositive. Sequenced material: CD4+ T cells sorted from PBMCs after approximately 18-hour stimulation, taken from a patient who received antiretroviral therapy. The rearrangement uses TRBV27 and TRBJ2-7, with D hard to call. CDR3 amino acids: CASSFVWIGYEQYF. The CDR3 DNA sequence: TGTGCCAGCAGTTTCGTTTGGATTGGCTACGAGCAGTACTTC.